Included here is one T cell receptor beta chain sequence, with context. Its antigen is unknown. The source of the sample is a study of siplizumab effects on memory and regulatory T cells. Germline CDR1 MGHDK, CDR2 SYGVNS. V was shortened by 8 bases and J by 3 bases, with 5 bases between the two germline ends. CDR3 length equals 11 residues. Only in-frame clones appear in the TCRdb table, and some are missing; sequencing was by immunoSEQ multiplex PCR. The table has some 87,000 clones, 85% to 90% seen once; the top ten hold 15%. Study-level points and caveats: In unstimulated cells, naive T cells appeared more diverse than memory T cells and seemed major alloresponse contributors. Siplizumab produced a significant reduction in alloreactive sequences that were traceable to unstimulated CD4+ memory cells.

The source of this sequence is a human donor in good health. The chain carries TRBV25-1 and TRBJ2-1; D ambiguous. The sequencing input was CD4+ T cells sorted from blood. The CDR3 DNA follows: TGTGCCAGCGCGCTCTACAATGAGCAGTTCTTC. Translated, it gives CASALYNEQFF. Based on the CDR3 plus reference TRBV25-1 and TRBJ2-1, the full variable domain is EADIYQTPRYLVIGTGKKITLECSQTMGHDKMYWYQQDPGMELHLIHYSYGVNSTEKGDLSSESTVSRIRTEHFPLTLESARPSHTSQYLCASALYNEQFFGPGTRLTVL.